Listed below are T cell receptor beta chains from one sample, sequenced in a study of blood T cell repertoires in COVID-19. The method was immunoSEQ multiplex PCR; TCRdb's version includes in-frame clones alone and lacks a portion of them. Here the sample spans under 200,000 clones, 75% to 85% being singletons. The sequenced material came from peripheral blood. The receptors derive from a woman in her fifties or sixties with COVID-19, enrolled during active disease. Each CDR3 is given with its conserved first and last residue. A D gene is named only where the DNA matches it firmly. Clone sizes are given selectively: once, few, many, or a class where the clone is expanded.

CDR3: CASSLDRVRENSPLHF
DNA: TGTGCCAGCAGCTTAGATCGGGTGAGGGAAAATTCACCCCTCCACTTT
J: TRBJ1-6
V: TRBV11-2
D: NA
size: NA

CDR3: CASSLGGRGRGEQYF
DNA: TGTGCCAGCAGCCTAGGGGGCAGAGGTCGGGGGGAGCAGTACTTC
J: TRBJ2-7
V: TRBV5-4
D: NA
size: few

CDR3: CASSSPPGQGGYTF
DNA: TGTGCCAGCAGCTCTCCCCCGGGACAGGGAGGCTACACCTTC
J: TRBJ1-2
V: TRBV7-3
D: TRBD1
size: NA

CDR3: CASSPRLAGGNEQFF
DNA: TGTGCCAGCAGCCCTAGACTAGCGGGAGGCAATGAGCAGTTCTTC
J: TRBJ2-1
V: TRBV27
D: TRBD2
size: once

CDR3: CASSEGQQGREAFF
DNA: TGTGCCAGCAGTGAAGGACAGCAGGGAAGAGAAGCTTTCTTT
J: TRBJ1-1
V: TRBV6-1
D: NA
size: NA

CDR3: CASRDRGNEKLFF
DNA: TGTGCCAGTAGGGACAGAGGTAATGAAAAACTGTTTTTT
J: TRBJ1-4
V: TRBV6-5
D: TRBD1
size: once

CDR3: CASSRDMRNSPLHF
DNA: TGTGCCAGCAGCCGAGATATGAGGAATTCACCCCTCCACTTT
J: TRBJ1-6
V: TRBV7-9
D: NA
size: once

CDR3: CASSYDRGQETQYF
DNA: TGTGCCAGCAGTTACGACAGGGGGCAGGAGACCCAGTACTTC
J: TRBJ2-5
V: TRBV7-2
D: TRBD1
size: NA

CDR3: CASSSLWAGGENEEFF
DNA: TGTGCCAGCAGCTCCCTATGGGCAGGGGGTGAAAATGAGGAGTTCTTC
J: TRBJ2-1
V: TRBV5-4
D: TRBD1
size: NA

CDR3: CASSLGGGVAKNIQYF
DNA: TGTGCCAGCAGCTTAGGCGGGGGAGTAGCCAAAAACATTCAGTACTTC
J: TRBJ2-4
V: TRBV7-2
D: TRBD2
size: NA

CDR3: CARSFAEAFF
DNA: TGTGCCAGAAGCTTCGCTGAAGCTTTCTTT
J: TRBJ1-1
V: TRBV5-3
D: NA
size: NA

CDR3: CASSQESPGGTGNQETQYF
DNA: TGTGCCAGCAGCCAGGAGTCCCCTGGCGGGACAGGGAACCAAGAGACCCAGTACTTC
J: TRBJ2-5
V: TRBV3-1/TRBV3-2
D: TRBD1
size: NA

CDR3: CASSLHGTGGTGYTF
DNA: TGTGCCAGCAGCTTACACGGGACAGGGGGGACTGGCTACACCTTC
J: TRBJ1-2
V: TRBV7-2
D: TRBD1
size: NA

CDR3: CASSLATSRVLAQYF
DNA: TGTGCCAGCAGCTTGGCGACTAGCAGGGTTTTAGCGCAGTATTTT
J: TRBJ2-3
V: TRBV7-8
D: TRBD2
size: NA

CDR3: CATRPGLAGGMSGETQYF
DNA: TGTGCCACCCGGCCGGGACTAGCGGGAGGGATGTCCGGAGAGACCCAGTACTTC
J: TRBJ2-5
V: TRBV10-3
D: TRBD2
size: NA

CDR3: CASSTRTGFNEQFF
DNA: TGTGCCAGCAGCACGCGGACAGGCTTCAATGAGCAGTTCTTC
J: TRBJ2-1
V: TRBV11-3
D: TRBD1
size: few

CDR3: CASSLYSGSNEQYF
DNA: TGTGCCAGCAGCTTATATAGCGGGAGCAACGAGCAGTACTTC
J: TRBJ2-7
V: TRBV7-2
D: TRBD2
size: NA

CDR3: CASSWTTGGSAKNIQYF
DNA: TGCGCCAGCAGCTGGACAACAGGGGGCTCGGCCAAAAACATTCAGTACTTC
J: TRBJ2-4
V: TRBV5-1
D: TRBD1
size: NA

CDR3: CSVQTSGNYNEQFF
DNA: TGCAGCGTTCAGACTAGCGGGAACTACAATGAGCAGTTCTTC
J: TRBJ2-1
V: TRBV29-1
D: TRBD2
size: NA

CDR3: CASSESRGRTPNQPQHF
DNA: TGCGCCAGCAGTGAGTCGAGGGGGCGGACTCCCAATCAGCCCCAGCATTTT
J: TRBJ1-5
V: TRBV10-2
D: TRBD1
size: NA

CDR3: CASSFDRETNYGYTF
DNA: TGCGCCAGCAGCTTCGACAGGGAAACTAACTATGGCTACACCTTC
J: TRBJ1-2
V: TRBV5-1
D: TRBD1
size: NA

CDR3: CASRGQGGQPQHF
DNA: TGTGCCAGCAGAGGACAGGGGGGACAGCCCCAGCATTTT
J: TRBJ1-5
V: TRBV27
D: TRBD1
size: NA

CDR3: CASSIDIKGIQPQHF
DNA: TGTGCCAGTAGTATAGATATCAAGGGGATCCAGCCCCAGCATTTT
J: TRBJ1-5
V: TRBV19
D: NA
size: NA